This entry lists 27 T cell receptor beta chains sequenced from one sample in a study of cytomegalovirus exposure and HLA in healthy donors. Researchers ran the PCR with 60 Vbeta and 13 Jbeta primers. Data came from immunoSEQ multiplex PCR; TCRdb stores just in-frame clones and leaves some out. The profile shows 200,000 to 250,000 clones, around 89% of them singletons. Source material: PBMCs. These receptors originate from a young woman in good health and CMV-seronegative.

CDR3 nucleotides: TGTGCCAGCAGTTTTGCCCTTGTAGCGCACGAGCAGTACTTC. Residues: CASSFALVAHEQYF. The J gene is TRBJ2-7, the V gene TRBV27; perhaps TRBD2 as D (5 bases). The CDR3 sequence is 14 residues long. Germline CDR1 MNHEY, CDR2 SMNVEV (reference sequence). Trimming removed 3 bases at V and 5 bases at J, with 14 bases between.

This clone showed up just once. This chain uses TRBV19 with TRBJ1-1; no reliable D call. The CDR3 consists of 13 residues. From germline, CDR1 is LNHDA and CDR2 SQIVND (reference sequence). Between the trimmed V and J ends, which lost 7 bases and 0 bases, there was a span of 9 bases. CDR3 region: CASKRELNTEAFF. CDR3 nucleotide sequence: TGTGCCAGTAAGAGGGAGTTGAACACTGAAGCTTTCTTT.

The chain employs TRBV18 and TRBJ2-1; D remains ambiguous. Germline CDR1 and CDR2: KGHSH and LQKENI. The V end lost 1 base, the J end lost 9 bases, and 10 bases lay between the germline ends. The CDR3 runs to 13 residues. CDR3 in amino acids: CASSPLLESEQFF. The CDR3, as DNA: TGTGCCAGCTCACCACTGTTAGAAAGTGAGCAGTTCTTC.

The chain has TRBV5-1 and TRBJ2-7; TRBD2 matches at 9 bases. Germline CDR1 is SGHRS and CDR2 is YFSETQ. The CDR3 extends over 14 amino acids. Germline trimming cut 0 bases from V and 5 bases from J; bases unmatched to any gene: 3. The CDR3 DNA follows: TGCGCCAGCAGCTTGGAGTTAGCGGGGGACGAGCAGTACTTC. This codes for CASSLELAGDEQYF.

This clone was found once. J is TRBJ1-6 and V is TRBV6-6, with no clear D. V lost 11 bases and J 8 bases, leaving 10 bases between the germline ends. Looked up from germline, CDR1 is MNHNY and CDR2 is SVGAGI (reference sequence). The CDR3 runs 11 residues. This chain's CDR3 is CACKGDSPLHF. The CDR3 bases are TGTGCCTGTAAAGGAGATTCACCCCTCCACTTT.

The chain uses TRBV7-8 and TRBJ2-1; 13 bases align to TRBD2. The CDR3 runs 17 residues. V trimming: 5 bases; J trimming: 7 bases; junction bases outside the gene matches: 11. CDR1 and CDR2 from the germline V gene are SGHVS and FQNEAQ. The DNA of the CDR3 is TGTGCCAGCAGCATACCTCGGACTAGCGGGGGTATAAATGAGCAGTTCTTC. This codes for CASSIPRTSGGINEQFF.

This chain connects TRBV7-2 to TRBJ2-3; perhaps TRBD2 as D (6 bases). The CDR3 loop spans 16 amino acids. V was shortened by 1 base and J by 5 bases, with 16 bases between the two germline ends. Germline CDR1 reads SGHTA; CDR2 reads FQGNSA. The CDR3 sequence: CASSLEPAGGGDTQYF. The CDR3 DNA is TGTGCCAGCAGCTTAGAACCAGCGGGCGGCGGAGATACGCAGTATTTT.

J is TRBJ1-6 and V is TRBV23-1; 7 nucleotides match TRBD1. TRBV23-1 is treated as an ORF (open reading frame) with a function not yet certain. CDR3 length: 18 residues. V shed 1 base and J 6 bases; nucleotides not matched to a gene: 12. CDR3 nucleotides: TGCGCCAGCAGTCAATGGTCCGTACGACAGGGAGTTAATTCACCCCTCCACTTT. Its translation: CASSQWSVRQGVNSPLHF.

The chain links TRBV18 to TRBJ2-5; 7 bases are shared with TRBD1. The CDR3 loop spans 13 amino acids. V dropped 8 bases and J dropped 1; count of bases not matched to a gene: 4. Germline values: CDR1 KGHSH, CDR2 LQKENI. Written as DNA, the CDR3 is TGTGCCAGCGTGGGGACAGCCCAAGAGACCCAGTACTTC. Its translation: CASVGTAQETQYF.

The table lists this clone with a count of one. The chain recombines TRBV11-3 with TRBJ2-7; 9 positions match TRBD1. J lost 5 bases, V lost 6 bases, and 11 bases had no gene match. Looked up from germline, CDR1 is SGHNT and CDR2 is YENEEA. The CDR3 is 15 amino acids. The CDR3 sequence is CASRESGTGLDEQYF. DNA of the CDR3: TGTGCCAGCAGAGAATCCGGGACAGGGCTCGACGAGCAGTACTTC.

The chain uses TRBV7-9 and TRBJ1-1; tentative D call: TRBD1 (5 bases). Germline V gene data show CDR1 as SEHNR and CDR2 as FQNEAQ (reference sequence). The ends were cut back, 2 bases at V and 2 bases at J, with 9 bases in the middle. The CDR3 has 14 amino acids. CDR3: CASSLRQSNTEAFF. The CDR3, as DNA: TGTGCCAGCAGCTTAAGACAGAGCAACACTGAAGCTTTCTTT.

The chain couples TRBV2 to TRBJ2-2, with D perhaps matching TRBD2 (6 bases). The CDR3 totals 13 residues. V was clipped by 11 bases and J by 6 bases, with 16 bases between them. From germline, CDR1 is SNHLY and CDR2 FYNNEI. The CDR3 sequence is CAGTDHEAGELFF. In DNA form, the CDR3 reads TGTGCCGGGACTGATCACGAGGCCGGGGAGCTGTTTTTT.

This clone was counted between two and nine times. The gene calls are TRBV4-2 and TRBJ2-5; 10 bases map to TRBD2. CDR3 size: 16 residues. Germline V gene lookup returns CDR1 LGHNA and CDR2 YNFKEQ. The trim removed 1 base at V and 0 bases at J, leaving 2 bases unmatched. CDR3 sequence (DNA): TGTGCCAGCAGCCAAGGGGGGACTAGCGACCAAGAGACCCAGTACTTC. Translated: CASSQGGTSDQETQYF.

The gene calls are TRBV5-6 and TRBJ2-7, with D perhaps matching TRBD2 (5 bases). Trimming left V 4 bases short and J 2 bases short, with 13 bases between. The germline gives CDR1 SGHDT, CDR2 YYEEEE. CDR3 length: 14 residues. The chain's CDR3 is CASSPAGEPYEQYF. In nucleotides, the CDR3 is TGTGCCAGCAGCCCCGCCGGGGAACCCTACGAGCAGTACTTC. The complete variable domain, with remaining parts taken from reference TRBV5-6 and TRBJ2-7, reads DAGVTQSPTHLIKTRGQQVTLRCSPKSGHDTVSWYQQALGQGPQFIFQYYEEEERQRGNFPDRFSGHQFPNYSSELNVNALLLGDSALYLCASSPAGEPYEQYFGPGTRLTVT.

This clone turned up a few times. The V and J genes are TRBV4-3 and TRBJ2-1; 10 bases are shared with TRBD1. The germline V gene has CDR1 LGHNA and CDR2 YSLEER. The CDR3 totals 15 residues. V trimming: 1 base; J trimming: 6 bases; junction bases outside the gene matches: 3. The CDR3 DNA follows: TGCGCCAGCAGCCAAGCGTGGACAGGGGGCAATGAGCAGTTCTTC. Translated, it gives CASSQAWTGGNEQFF.

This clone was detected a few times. CDR3 in DNA: TGCACCAGCAGCCAGGCTAGCGGGAGGGGACTCTACAATGAGCAGTTCTTC. This sequence encodes CTSSQASGRGLYNEQFF. This chain joins TRBV1 and TRBJ2-1; the table gives TRBD2 as D, unverified against the DNA. TRBV1 is a recognized pseudogene. The CDR3 has 17 amino acids.

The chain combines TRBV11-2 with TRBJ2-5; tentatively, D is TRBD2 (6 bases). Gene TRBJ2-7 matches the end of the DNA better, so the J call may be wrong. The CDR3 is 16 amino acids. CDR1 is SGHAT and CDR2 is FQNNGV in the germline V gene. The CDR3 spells CASSGGGGLPDHEQYF. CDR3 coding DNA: TGTGCCAGCAGCGGTGGGGGAGGACTCCCGGACCACGAGCAGTACTTC.

This CDR3 is CAARRANNEQFF. The CDR3 coding sequence is TGTGCCGCTCGGAGGGCGAACAATGAGCAGTTCTTC. The chain has TRBV30 and TRBJ2-1, with D perhaps matching TRBD2 (6 bases). The CDR3 consists of 12 residues. Germline CDR1 reads GTSNPN; CDR2 reads SVGIG (reference sequence). The V gene lost 8 bases and the J gene lost 5 bases, with 13 bases spanning the gap.

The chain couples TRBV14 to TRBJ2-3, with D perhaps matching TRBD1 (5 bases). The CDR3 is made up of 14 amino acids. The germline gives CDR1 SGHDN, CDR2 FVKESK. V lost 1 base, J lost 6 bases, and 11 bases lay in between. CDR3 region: CASSQAGAADTQYF. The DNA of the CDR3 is TGTGCCAGCAGCCAAGCTGGGGCCGCGGATACGCAGTATTTT.

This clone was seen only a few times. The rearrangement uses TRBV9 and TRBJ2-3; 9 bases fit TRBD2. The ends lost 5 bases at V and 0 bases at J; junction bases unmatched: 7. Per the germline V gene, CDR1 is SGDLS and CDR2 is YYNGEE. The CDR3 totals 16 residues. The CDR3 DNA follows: TGTGCCAGCAGAGTGGGAGCGGGGGGTAGCACAGATACGCAGTATTTT. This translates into CASRVGAGGSTDTQYF.

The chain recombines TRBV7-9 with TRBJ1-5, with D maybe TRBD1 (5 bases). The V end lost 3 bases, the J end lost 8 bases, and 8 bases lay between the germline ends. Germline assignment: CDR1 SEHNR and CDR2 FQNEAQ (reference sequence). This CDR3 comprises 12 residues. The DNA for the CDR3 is TGTGCCAGCAGCTTTGGGGCCGAGCCCCAGCATTTT. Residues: CASSFGAEPQHF.

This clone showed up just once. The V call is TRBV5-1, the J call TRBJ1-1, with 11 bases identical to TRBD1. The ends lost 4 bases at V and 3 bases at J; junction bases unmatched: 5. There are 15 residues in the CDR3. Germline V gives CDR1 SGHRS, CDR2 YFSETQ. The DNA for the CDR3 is TGCGCCAGCAGCGCGGACAGGGGGCTGGACACTGAAGCTTTCTTT. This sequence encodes CASSADRGLDTEAFF. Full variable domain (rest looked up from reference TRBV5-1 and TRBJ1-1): KAGVTQTPRYLIKTRGQQVTLSCSPISGHRSVSWYQQTPGQGLQFLFEYFSETQRNKGNFPGRFSGRQFSNSRSEMNVSTLELGDSALYLCASSADRGLDTEAFFGQGTRLTVV.

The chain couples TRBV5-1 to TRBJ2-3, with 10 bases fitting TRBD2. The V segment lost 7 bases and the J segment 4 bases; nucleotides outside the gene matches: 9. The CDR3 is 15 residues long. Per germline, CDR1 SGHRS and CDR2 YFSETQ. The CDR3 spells CASHYSSGSPDTQYF. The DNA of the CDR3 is TGCGCCAGCCATTACTCTAGCGGGAGTCCAGATACGCAGTATTTT. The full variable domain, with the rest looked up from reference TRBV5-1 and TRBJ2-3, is KAGVTQTPRYLIKTRGQQVTLSCSPISGHRSVSWYQQTPGQGLQFLFEYFSETQRNKGNFPGRFSGRQFSNSRSEMNVSTLELGDSALYLCASHYSSGSPDTQYFGPGTRLTVL.

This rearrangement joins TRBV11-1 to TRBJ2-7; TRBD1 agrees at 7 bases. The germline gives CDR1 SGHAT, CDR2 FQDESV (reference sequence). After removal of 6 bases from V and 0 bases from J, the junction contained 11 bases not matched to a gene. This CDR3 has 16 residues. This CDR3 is CASSFEGQVFSYEQYF. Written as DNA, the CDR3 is TGTGCCAGCAGTTTCGAAGGACAGGTTTTCTCCTACGAGCAGTACTTC.

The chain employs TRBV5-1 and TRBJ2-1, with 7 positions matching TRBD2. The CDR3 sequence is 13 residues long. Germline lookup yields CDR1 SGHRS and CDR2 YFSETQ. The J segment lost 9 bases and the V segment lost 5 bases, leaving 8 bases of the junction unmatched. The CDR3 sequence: CASSWGGGAEQFF. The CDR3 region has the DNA TGCGCCAGCAGTTGGGGGGGTGGGGCTGAGCAGTTCTTC.

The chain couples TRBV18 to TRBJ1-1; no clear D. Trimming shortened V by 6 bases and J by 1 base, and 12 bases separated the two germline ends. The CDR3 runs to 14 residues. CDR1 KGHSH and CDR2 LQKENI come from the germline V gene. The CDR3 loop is CASSPPGENTEAFF. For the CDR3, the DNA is TGTGCCAGCTCCCCCCCGGGAGAGAACACTGAAGCTTTCTTT.

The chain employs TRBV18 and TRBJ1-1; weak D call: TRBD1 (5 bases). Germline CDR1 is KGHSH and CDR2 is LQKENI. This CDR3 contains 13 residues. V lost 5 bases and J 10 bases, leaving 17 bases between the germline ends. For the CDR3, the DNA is TGTGCCAGCTCATTACCCGACAGTGAAGGAGCTTTCTTT. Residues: CASSLPDSEGAFF.